These 28 T cell receptor beta chains were all obtained from the same sample, sequenced in a study of T cells in women clearing cervical HPV infection. Clones were sequenced by immunoSEQ multiplex PCR, and TCRdb holds only the in-frame ones, with some missing. The table for this sample gives 25,000 to 30,000 clones. Sequenced input: blood buffy coat. The receptors here all came from a woman between 18 and 69 years old with a cervical HPV16 infection that either progressed to CIN3+ or cleared (not recorded which).

Partial CDR3 DNA: TGTGCCAGCAGTTCCCAGGGGGAAAGCTCCTACGAG. Translation: CASSSQGESSYE. The complete CDR3 protein is CASSSQGESSYEQYF. The rearrangement joins TRBV7-2 to TRBJ2-7; 7 positions agree with TRBD1. Coverage ceases 3 residues before the CDR3 finishes, and the germline J gene fills in the end. There are 15 residues in the CDR3. Germline V gene data show CDR1 as SGHTA and CDR2 as FQGNSA. Trimming cost V 6 bases and J 0 bases; bases outside gene matches: 8.

On this clone itself: The missing CDR3 end, 3 residues past where the read stops, is filled in from the germline J gene. The chain joins TRBV12-5 to TRBJ2-7, with 9 bases matching TRBD2. V shed 2 bases, J shed 5 bases, and the junction held 4 bases outside the gene matches. The CDR3 has 14 amino acids. Germline CDR1 LGHNT, CDR2 FRNRAP. Incomplete CDR3 DNA: TGTGCTAGTGGTTTGTATGGGACTAGCAACGAG. Its protein product is CASGLYGTSNE. The entire CDR3 sequence reads CASGLYGTSNEQYF.

The part of the CDR3 DNA that was read is TGTGCCAGCTCCGCCGGACTAGCGGGTAGTAAGGGCACAGATACC. Amino acid sequence: CASSAGLAGSKGTDT. The whole CDR3 protein reads CASSAGLAGSKGTDTYTF. This chain connects TRBV18 to TRBJ1-2; D is unclear. The read gets to within 3 residues of the CDR3 end, and the germline J gene fills in the rest. This CDR3 is 18 amino acids long. Looked up from germline, CDR1 is KGHSH and CDR2 is LQKENI.

As for this clone: Read data end 3 residues before the CDR3 end; the end is taken from the germline J gene. The gene calls are TRBV6-4 and TRBJ2-3, with TRBD2 matching 13 bases. This CDR3 comprises 15 residues. Trimming removed 2 bases from V and 4 bases from J; junction bases left unmatched: 0. CDR1 and CDR2 from the germline V gene are MRHNA and SNTAGT. CDR3 in amino acids: CASSDGTSGADTQYF. CDR3 DNA, as far as it was read: TGTGCCAGCAGTGACGGGACTAGCGGGGCAGATACG.

Points on this clone: The read ends 3 residues shy of where the CDR3 ends; the end is completed using the germline J gene. The gene calls are TRBV20-1 and TRBJ2-5; D is possibly TRBD2 (6 bases). Trimming took off 0 bases at V and 5 bases at J, with 16 bases between the two ends. Germline values: CDR1 DFQATT, CDR2 SNEGSKA (reference sequence). The CDR3 length is 15 residues. Incomplete CDR3 DNA: TGCAGTGCTAGAGATATAGGAGGGGCAGGGGAGACC. It yields the protein CSARDIGGAGET. The CDR3 as a whole reads CSARDIGGAGETQYF.

A remark on this clone: The CDR3 end lies 3 residues beyond the end of the read and is filled in from the germline J gene. V is TRBV11-3 and J is TRBJ1-1; 7 bases map to TRBD1. Trimming cost V 3 bases and J 1 base; bases outside gene matches: 2. CDR3 length equals 14 residues. Germline V CDR1 and CDR2: SGHNT, YENEEA. The CDR3 bases that were read are TGTGCCAGCAGCTTGGGGACAGCGAACACTGAA. Its protein product is CASSLGTANTE. The CDR3 in its entirety is CASSLGTANTEAFF.

About this clone: The CDR3 end lies 3 residues beyond the end of the read and is filled in from the germline J gene. The rearrangement uses TRBV6-2 or TRBV6-3 and TRBJ2-4, with a possible D match to TRBD1 (5 bases). The germline V gene has CDR1 MNHEY and CDR2 SVGEGT. V was trimmed by 6 bases and J by 0 bases, leaving 12 bases between them. This CDR3 contains 15 residues. CDR3 bases read: TGTGCCAGCAGGGAGACAGCTTCAGCCAAAAACATT. Translated, it gives CASRETASAKNI. The whole CDR3 reads CASRETASAKNIQYF.

Of note for this clone: With the read ending 3 residues before the CDR3 end, the germline J gene is used to fill in that end. V gene TRBV6-2 or TRBV6-3 combines with J gene TRBJ1-1, with D possibly matching TRBD1 (5 bases). Between the trimmed V and J ends, which lost 3 bases and 4 bases, there was a span of 9 bases. This CDR3 comprises 13 residues. Germline CDR1 and CDR2: MNHEY and SVGEGT. CDR3 in amino acids: CASSYAQVTEAFF. The sequenced part of the CDR3 DNA is TGTGCCAGCAGTTATGCACAGGTCACTGAA.

As regards this clone: The read is 3 residues too short to cover the CDR3 end, so that end is filled in from the germline J gene. This chain joins TRBV7-2 and TRBJ2-3; 7 nucleotides match TRBD1. This CDR3 is 14 amino acids long. CDR1 SGHTA and CDR2 FQGNSA come from the germline V gene. The covered CDR3 bases are TGTGCCAGCAGCTTAAAAGGGGGCGATCAGCCG. It translates to CASSLKGGDQP. The entire CDR3 protein reads CASSLKGGDQPQYF.

A remark on this clone: With the read ending 3 residues before the CDR3 end, the germline J gene is used to fill in that end. The rearrangement uses TRBV19 and TRBJ2-4; 9 bases are shared with TRBD1. The germline V gene has CDR1 LNHDA and CDR2 SQIVND (reference sequence). The CDR3 consists of 15 residues. The CDR3 DNA, read in part, is TGTGCCAGTAGTATCGAAATTGGGACAGGGATTGGT. It is translated as CASSIEIGTGIG. The entire CDR3 reads CASSIEIGTGIGQYF. Full variable domain (remainder filled in from reference TRBV19 and TRBJ2-4): DGGITQSPKYLFRKEGQNVTLSCEQNLNHDAMYWYRQDPGQGLRLIYYSQIVNDFQKGDIAEGYSVSREKKESFPLTVTSAQKNPTAFYLCASSIEIGTGIGQYFGAGTRLSVL.

With respect to this clone: Read data end 3 residues before the CDR3 end; the end is taken from the germline J gene. The genes are TRBV5-4 and TRBJ2-3; tentatively, D is TRBD1 (7 bases). In germline, CDR1 is SGHNT, CDR2 YYREEE (reference sequence). The CDR3 length is 13 residues. Trimming pared 4 bases from V and 5 bases from J, leaving 11 bases between. CDR3 protein: CASSPQGGDTQYF. CDR3 DNA (partial): TGTGCCAGCAGCCCTCAGGGGGGAGATACG.

About this clone itself: The CDR3 end lies 3 residues beyond the end of the read and is filled in from the germline J gene. The chain joins TRBV12-3 or TRBV12-4 to TRBJ2-7; 8 nucleotides align to TRBD2. The trim removed 6 bases at V and 3 bases at J, leaving 7 bases unmatched. The CDR3 contains 14 residues. CDR3 loop: CASSPGGSVYEQYF. The sequenced CDR3 bases are TGTGCCAGCAGCCCGGGGGGGTCAGTCTACGAG.

Turning to this clone: The read comes to an end 3 residues before the CDR3 does, leaving the germline J gene to fill in the end. The gene calls are TRBV29-1 and TRBJ1-1, with D perhaps TRBD1 (5 bases). Germline V gene sequence: CDR1 SQVTM, CDR2 ANQGSEA. The germline V and J ends were trimmed by 4 bases and 0 bases, with 12 bases remaining between them. This CDR3 is 14 amino acids long. CDR3 bases read: TGCAGCGTTGTGCTCTCAGGGATGAACACTGAA. Protein product: CSVVLSGMNTE. The whole CDR3 is CSVVLSGMNTEAFF.

Details on this clone: One junction end disagrees with the germline gene, perhaps due to a read error. The read ends 3 residues shy of where the CDR3 ends; the end is completed using the germline J gene. The V call is TRBV7-7, the J call TRBJ2-5; 11 bases are a match to TRBD1. Germline CDR1 is SSHAT and CDR2 is FNYEAQ (reference sequence). The CDR3 totals 15 residues. The CDR3 sequence: CASSPGTGGQETQYF. CDR3 DNA (partial): TGTGCTAGCAGCCCTGGGACAGGGGGCCAAGAGACC.

A remark on this clone: The read halts 3 residues ahead of the CDR3 end, with the missing end drawn from the germline J gene. The chain uses TRBV29-1 and TRBJ1-2; tentative D call: TRBD1 (5 bases). This CDR3 has 15 residues. V lost 5 bases, J lost 1 base, and 17 bases lay in between. From germline, CDR1 is SQVTM and CDR2 ANQGSEA. The covered CDR3 bases are TGCAGCGTTACGGGAAGAATCAGGGATAACTATGGC. Translated, it gives CSVTGRIRDNYG. Given in full, the CDR3 is CSVTGRIRDNYGYTF.

Notes on this clone: The read terminates 3 residues before the CDR3 end, so the remaining end is supplied by the germline J gene. This chain links TRBV6-2 or TRBV6-3 with TRBJ1-1; D is unresolved. The CDR3 length is 14 residues. Germline V CDR1 and CDR2: MNHEY, SVGEGT. The V gene lost 2 bases and the J gene lost 0 bases, with 7 bases spanning the gap. The sequenced CDR3 bases are TGTGCCAGCAGTTACATTGACATGAACACTGAA. It specifies CASSYIDMNTE. The complete CDR3 protein is CASSYIDMNTEAFF.

The CDR3 here is CASSLRSGGVNNEQFF. CDR3 DNA (partial): TGCGCCAGCAGCTTAAGGAGCGGGGGGGTCAACAATGAG. This chain connects TRBV5-1 to TRBJ2-1; 10 bases line up with TRBD2. The read halts 3 residues ahead of the CDR3 end, with the missing end drawn from the germline J gene. The CDR3 length is 16 residues. Germline V CDR1 and CDR2: SGHRS, YFSETQ. The J segment lost 5 bases and the V segment lost 2 bases, leaving 7 bases of the junction unmatched.

Worth noting for this clone: Read data end 3 residues before the CDR3 end; the end is taken from the germline J gene. The chain links TRBV6-1 to TRBJ2-2, with D maybe TRBD2 (7 bases). V was cut by 1 base and J by 4 bases, with 16 bases left in between. The CDR3 length is 17 residues. Germline lookup yields CDR1 MNHNS and CDR2 SASEGT. The sequenced CDR3 bases are TGTGCCAGCAGTGAAGGGAGGGGGGGAGGGGGCACCGGGGAG. Protein: CASSEGRGGGGTGE. The whole CDR3 region reads CASSEGRGGGGTGELFF.

As for this clone: The read stops 3 residues short of the end of the CDR3; the missing end is completed from the germline J gene. V is TRBV7-6 and J is TRBJ2-3; TRBD1 matches 7 bases. This CDR3 contains 18 residues. CDR1 and CDR2 (germline): SGHVS, FNYEAQ. J lost 0 bases, V lost 1 base, and 10 bases had no gene match. CDR3 amino acids: CASSLDPTTGTSTDTQYF. The CDR3 bases that were read are TGTGCCAGCAGCTTAGATCCTACGACAGGGACGAGCACAGATACG.

Concerning this clone itself: The CDR3 end is not reached by the read, which stops 3 residues before it; the germline J gene fills it in. Other DNA sequences of this sample code for an identical CDR3. V is TRBV7-9 and J is TRBJ1-1; possible D gene TRBD1, 6 bases. The CDR3 runs to 13 residues. Trimming removed 4 bases at V and 2 bases at J, with 8 bases between. From germline, CDR1 is SEHNR and CDR2 FQNEAQ (reference sequence). The CDR3 spells CASSSQGNTEAFF. The CDR3 bases that were read are TGTGCCAGCAGCTCACAGGGTAACACTGAA.

In the case of this clone: Read sequence stops 3 residues before the CDR3 end, and the germline J gene provides the missing end. The chain links TRBV29-1 to TRBJ1-5; TRBD1 might be the D (5 bases). V was shortened by 4 bases and J by 4 bases, with 11 bases between the two germline ends. Looked up from germline, CDR1 is SQVTM and CDR2 is ANQGSEA. The CDR3 loop spans 13 amino acids. CDR3 DNA (partial): TGCAGCGTTGGCTGGGGGGGTAATCAGCCC. Encoded protein: CSVGWGGNQP. The full CDR3 sequence reads CSVGWGGNQPQHF.

As regards this clone: A junction boundary mismatches the germline segment, possibly from a read error. The observed sequence ends 3 residues before the CDR3 terminus, with the missing tail filled in from the germline J gene. The sample carries other DNA sequences with the same CDR3. The chain carries TRBV7-2 and TRBJ1-3, with 10 bases matching TRBD1. This CDR3 is built from 14 residues. The germline gives CDR1 SGHTA, CDR2 FQGNSA. The CDR3 reads CASSLGQGRDTIYF. The CDR3 DNA, read in part, is TGTGCCAGCAGCTTGGGACAGGGGAGGGACACT.

Points on this clone: The CDR3 end falls 3 residues outside the read, so it is completed with the germline J gene. The V and J genes are TRBV20-1 and TRBJ1-1, with TRBD1 as a possible D gene (5 bases). In germline, CDR1 is DFQATT, CDR2 SNEGSKA (reference sequence). This CDR3 is 14 amino acids long. Deletions cut 1 base from V and 6 bases from J, with 15 bases between. The DNA read from the CDR3 is TGCAGTGCTAGAGGCTCTGGAAGGGGCGCTGAA. Residues: CSARGSGRGAE. In full, the CDR3 reads CSARGSGRGAEAFF.

Points on this clone: With the read ending 3 residues before the CDR3 end, the germline J gene is used to fill in that end. The chain uses TRBV18 and TRBJ2-3; TRBD1 is a possible D gene (6 bases). The CDR3 length is 14 residues. Germline V gene sequence: CDR1 KGHSH, CDR2 LQKENI. The covered CDR3 bases are TGTGCCAGCTCACCGAAGGGGGATGGAGAGACG. Translation: CASSPKGDGET. The entire CDR3 is CASSPKGDGETQYF.

A remark on this clone: The read falls 3 residues short of the CDR3 end, and the missing part is taken from the germline J gene. This sequence joins TRBV4-2 and TRBJ1-4; D is perhaps TRBD1 (6 bases). Germline values: CDR1 LGHNA, CDR2 YNFKEQ. This CDR3 comprises 13 residues. The covered CDR3 bases are TGTGCCAGCAGCCAAGACACAGGGAGGAGA. This encodes CASSQDTGRR. From start to end, the CDR3 is CASSQDTGRRLFF.

As regards this clone: The CDR3 end falls 3 residues outside the read, so it is completed with the germline J gene. The chain links TRBV5-8 to TRBJ1-1; tentatively, D is TRBD1 (5 bases). The V end lost 4 bases, the J end lost 1 base, and 14 bases lay between the germline ends. The CDR3 spans 15 residues. CDR1 and CDR2 from the germline V gene are SGHTS and YDEGEE. The CDR3 DNA, read in part, is TGTGCCAGCAGCGCCCTGGCAGGGTGGAACACTGAA. It encodes CASSALAGWNTE. The entire CDR3 reads CASSALAGWNTEAFF.

About this clone itself: From the germline J gene comes the end of the CDR3, since the read stops 3 residues before it. The V gene is TRBV30, the J gene TRBJ2-7; D remains ambiguous. The CDR3 spans 13 residues. The V end lost 0 bases, the J end lost 3 bases, and 9 bases lay between the germline ends. CDR1 and CDR2 (germline): GTSNPN, SVGIG (reference sequence). The CDR3 spells CAWSVRGDYEQYF. Partial CDR3 DNA: TGTGCCTGGAGTGTACGCGGAGACTACGAG. Together with reference TRBV30 and TRBJ2-7, the CDR3 gives the full variable domain: SQTIHQWPATLVQPVGSPLSLECTVEGTSNPNLYWYRQAAGRGLQLLFYSVGIGQISSEVPQNLSASRPQDRQFILSSKKLLLSDSGFYLCAWSVRGDYEQYFGPGTRLTVT.

CDR3 DNA (partial): TGTGCCAGCAGCGTAGGTCAAAGGGGCTACGAG. Protein sequence: CASSVGQRGYE. The whole CDR3 protein is CASSVGQRGYEQYF. V and J are TRBV9 and TRBJ2-7, with a weak D call TRBD1 (5 bases). The sequenced fragment ends 3 residues before the CDR3 boundary, so the rest is inferred from the germline J gene. The CDR3 covers 14 residues. Germline values: CDR1 SGDLS, CDR2 YYNGEE. Trimming stripped 0 bases from V and 3 bases from J, with 10 bases between.